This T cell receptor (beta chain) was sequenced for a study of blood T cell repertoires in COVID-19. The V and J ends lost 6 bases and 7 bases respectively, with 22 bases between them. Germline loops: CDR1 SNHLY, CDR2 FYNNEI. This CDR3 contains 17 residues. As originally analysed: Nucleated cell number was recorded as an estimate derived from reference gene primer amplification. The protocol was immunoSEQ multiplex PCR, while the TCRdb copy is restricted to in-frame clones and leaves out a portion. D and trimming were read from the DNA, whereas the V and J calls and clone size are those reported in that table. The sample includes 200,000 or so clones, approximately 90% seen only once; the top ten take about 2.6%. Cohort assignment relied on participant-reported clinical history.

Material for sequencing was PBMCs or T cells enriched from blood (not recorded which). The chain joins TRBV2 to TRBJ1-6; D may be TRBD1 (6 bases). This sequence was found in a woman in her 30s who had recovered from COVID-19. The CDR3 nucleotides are TGTGCCAGCAGCTCACGGGGGGGCAATTCAGGCAATTCACCCCTCCACTTT. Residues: CASSSRGGNSGNSPLHF.